These T cell receptor beta chains were read from a single sample in a study of CD8+ T cells in alopecia areata. Sequencing used immunoSEQ multiplex PCR; TCRdb keeps in-frame clones, though not all of them. The table has some 150,000 clones, more than 45% seen once. The material sequenced was CD8+ T cells sorted from blood, taken at week 0. The receptors originated from a human donor with alopecia areata. Both conserved end residues are part of each CDR3. The order of the fields is CDR3 length, V gene, CDR3 protein.

13	TRBV7-7	CASSFSLNTEAFF
11	TRBV30	CAWGGSTEAFF
13	TRBV5-6	CASSLGLEETQYF
14	TRBV6-6	CASTYGRGRGEQYF
14	TRBV11-2	CASSLGRGDTEAFF
14	TRBV18	CASSPTPGTGELFF
14	TRBV10-3	CAISGLVNSDEQYF
14	TRBV27	CASSLSRQGVGYTF
15	TRBV25-1	CASRDLAAPHSEQFF
14	TRBV13	CASSPATGTGELFF
17	TRBV2	CASSEGGPAWSNQPQHF
19	TRBV9	CASSVAVGQGSVKDYGYTF
13	TRBV7-9	CASSLSPSQPQHF